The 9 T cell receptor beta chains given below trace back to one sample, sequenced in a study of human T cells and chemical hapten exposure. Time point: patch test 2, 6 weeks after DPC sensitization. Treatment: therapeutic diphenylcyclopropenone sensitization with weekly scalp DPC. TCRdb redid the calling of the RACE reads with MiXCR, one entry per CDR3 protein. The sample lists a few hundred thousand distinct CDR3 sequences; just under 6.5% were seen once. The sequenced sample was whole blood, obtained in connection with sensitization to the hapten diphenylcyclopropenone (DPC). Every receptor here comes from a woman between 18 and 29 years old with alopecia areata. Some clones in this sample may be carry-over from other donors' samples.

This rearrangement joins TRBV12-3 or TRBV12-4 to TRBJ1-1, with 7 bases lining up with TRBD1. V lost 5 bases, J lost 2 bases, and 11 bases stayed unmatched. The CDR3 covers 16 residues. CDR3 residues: CASSPLDRSFNTEAFF. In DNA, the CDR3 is TGTGCCAGCAGTCCACTGGACAGGAGCTTTAACACTGAAGCTTTCTTT.

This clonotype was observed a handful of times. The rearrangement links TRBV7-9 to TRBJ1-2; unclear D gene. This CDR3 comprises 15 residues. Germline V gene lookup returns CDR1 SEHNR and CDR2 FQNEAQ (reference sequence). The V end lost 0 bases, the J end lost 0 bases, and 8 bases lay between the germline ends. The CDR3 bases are TGTGCCAGCAGCTTAGCGGCGGAAGCTAACTATGGCTACACCTTC. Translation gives CASSLAAEANYGYTF.

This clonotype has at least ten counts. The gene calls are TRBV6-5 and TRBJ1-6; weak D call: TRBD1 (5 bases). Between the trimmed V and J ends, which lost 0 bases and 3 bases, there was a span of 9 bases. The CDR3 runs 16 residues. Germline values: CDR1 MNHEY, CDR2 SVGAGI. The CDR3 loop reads CASSYSMGGYNSPLHF. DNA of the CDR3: TGTGCCAGCAGTTACTCGATGGGGGGCTATAATTCACCCCTCCACTTT.

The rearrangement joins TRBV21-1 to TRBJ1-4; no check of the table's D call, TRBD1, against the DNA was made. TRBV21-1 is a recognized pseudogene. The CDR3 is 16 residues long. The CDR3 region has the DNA TGTGCCAGCAGCAAAGGGGCAGGGGCCAACAGTGAAAAACTGTTTTTT. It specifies CASSKGAGANSEKLFF.

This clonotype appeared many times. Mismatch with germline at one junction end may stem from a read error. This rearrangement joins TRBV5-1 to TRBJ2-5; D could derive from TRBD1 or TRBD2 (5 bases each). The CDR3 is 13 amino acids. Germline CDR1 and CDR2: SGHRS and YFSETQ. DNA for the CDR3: TGTGCCAGCAGTTTGGGGGTCCAAGAGACCCAGTACTTC. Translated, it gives CASSLGVQETQYF. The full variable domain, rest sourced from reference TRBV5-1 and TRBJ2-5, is KAGVTQTPRYLIKTRGQQVTLSCSPISGHRSVSWYQQTPGQGLQFLFEYFSETQRNKGNFPGRFSGRQFSNSRSEMNVSTLELGDSALYLCASSLGVQETQYFGPGTRLLVL.

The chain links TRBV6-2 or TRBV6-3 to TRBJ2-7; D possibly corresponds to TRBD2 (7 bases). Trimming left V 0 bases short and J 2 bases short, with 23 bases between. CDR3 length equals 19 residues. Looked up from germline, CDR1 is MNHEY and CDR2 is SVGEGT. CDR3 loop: CASSYSRTRDPGATYEQYF. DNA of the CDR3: TGTGCCAGCAGTTACTCGAGGACTAGGGACCCGGGGGCCACCTACGAGCAGTACTTC.

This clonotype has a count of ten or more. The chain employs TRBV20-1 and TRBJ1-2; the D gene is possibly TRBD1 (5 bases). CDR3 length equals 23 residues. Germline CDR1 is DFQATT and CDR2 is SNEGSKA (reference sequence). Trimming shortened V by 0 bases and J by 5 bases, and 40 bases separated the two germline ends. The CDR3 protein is CSARDRGKVREESNSRPGYGYTF. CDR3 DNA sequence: TGCAGTGCTAGAGATCGGGGGAAGGTGAGGGAGGAAAGTAACTCAAGGCCGGGGTATGGCTACACCTTC.

CDR3 nucleotides: TGTGCCAGCAGTTACGCTCAGGGGGCTACAGATACGCAGTATTTT. Translating it yields CASSYAQGATDTQYF. This sequence joins TRBV6-5 and TRBJ2-3, with TRBD1 identical over 8 bases. CDR3 length equals 15 residues. With 2 bases clipped from V and 3 bases from J, the junction kept 4 bases outside the gene matches. CDR1 and CDR2 (germline): MNHEY, SVGAGI.

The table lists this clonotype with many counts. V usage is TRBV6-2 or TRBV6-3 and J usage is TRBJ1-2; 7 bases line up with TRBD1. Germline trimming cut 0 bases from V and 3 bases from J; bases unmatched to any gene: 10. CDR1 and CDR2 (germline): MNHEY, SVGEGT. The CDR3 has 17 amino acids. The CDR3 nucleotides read TGTGCCAGCAGTTACTCCCGGACAGGCGGAGAGGACTATGGCTACACCTTC. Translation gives CASSYSRTGGEDYGYTF.